The 23 T cell receptor beta chains given below trace back to one sample, sequenced in a study of persistence of HIV-infected CD4 T cells. Cells were stimulated with CMV-infected fibroblast lysates at 10 ug/mL. Memory cells lacking CD40L and CD69 with high CD45RO were sorted. Sequencing used immunoSEQ version 4 in survey mode. Sequencing used immunoSEQ multiplex PCR; TCRdb keeps in-frame clones, though not all of them. This table holds tens of thousands of clones, more than 60% found once. Their recognized antigens are unknown. The starting material was CD4+ T cells sorted from PBMCs after approximately 18-hour stimulation, obtained from a patient who received antiretroviral therapy. The receptor source for this set is an adult man with HIV who was CMV-seropositive.

The gene calls are TRBV15 and TRBJ1-3; unclear D gene. Germline-derived CDR1 and CDR2 are LNHNV and YYDKDF (reference sequence). V was trimmed by 0 bases and J by 0 bases, leaving 18 bases between them. The CDR3 is 19 amino acids. The CDR3 is CATSRDLLAGESSGNTIYF. As DNA, the CDR3 is TGTGCCACCAGCAGAGATCTATTGGCTGGAGAAAGCTCTGGAAACACCATATATTTT.

V gene TRBV2 combines with J gene TRBJ2-2; 15 bases fit TRBD2. This CDR3 region has 17 residues. Germline CDR1 is SNHLY and CDR2 is FYNNEI. V dropped 6 bases and J dropped 4; count of bases not matched to a gene: 6. This chain's CDR3 is CASSLGLAGGSTGELFF. Written as DNA, the CDR3 is TGTGCCAGCAGCCTCGGACTAGCGGGAGGGAGCACCGGGGAGCTGTTTTTT.

The chain is built from TRBV7-8 and TRBJ1-4, with D uncertain. V was shortened by 2 bases and J by 4 bases, with 5 bases between the two germline ends. The CDR3 spans 13 residues. Germline V CDR1 and CDR2: SGHVS, FQNEAQ. The CDR3 protein is CASSLISNEKLFF. Here the CDR3 DNA reads TGTGCCAGCAGCTTAATCAGTAATGAAAAACTGTTTTTT.

The chain combines TRBV18 with TRBJ2-1; 9 nucleotides align to TRBD1. The ends lost 6 bases at V and 4 bases at J; junction bases unmatched: 28. The CDR3 has 22 amino acids. Germline loops: CDR1 KGHSH, CDR2 LQKENI. CDR3 loop: CASSRTVQGAGGTHSPYNEQFF. In nucleotides, the CDR3 is TGTGCCAGCTCCCGTACCGTACAGGGGGCAGGGGGGACCCACTCTCCGTACAATGAGCAGTTCTTC.

This clone was seen more than once but under ten times. This chain connects TRBV10-3 to TRBJ2-5; 7 bases line up with TRBD1. V trimming: 5 bases; J trimming: 2 bases; junction bases outside the gene matches: 5. CDR3 length equals 14 residues. CDR1 and CDR2 from the germline V gene are ENHRY and SYGVKD. The CDR3 protein is CAISLEGQQETQYF. The CDR3 nucleotides are TGTGCCATCAGTCTTGAGGGACAGCAAGAGACCCAGTACTTC.

The chain combines TRBV4-1 with TRBJ2-1, with TRBD2 matching over 9 bases. The V segment lost 4 bases and the J segment 9 bases; nucleotides outside the gene matches: 10. Germline CDR1 MGHRA, CDR2 YSYEKL. This CDR3 spans 15 amino acids. CDR3 bases: TGCGCCAGCAGCCGCGCTAGCGGGGCCTGGGGTGAGCAGTTCTTC. Its translation: CASSRASGAWGEQFF.

This clone appeared a single time. The chain recombines TRBV5-1 with TRBJ2-6; 7 bases line up with TRBD1. Trimming removed 2 bases from V and 2 bases from J; junction bases left unmatched: 4. The CDR3 is made up of 16 amino acids. The germline CDR1 and CDR2 sequences are SGHRS and YFSETQ. The CDR3 DNA sequence: TGCGCCAGCAGCTTACGGCAGGGGGCTGGGGCCAACGTCCTGACTTTC. It translates to CASSLRQGAGANVLTF. The full variable domain, completed using reference TRBV5-1 and TRBJ2-6, is KAGVTQTPRYLIKTRGQQVTLSCSPISGHRSVSWYQQTPGQGLQFLFEYFSETQRNKGNFPGRFSGRQFSNSRSEMNVSTLELGDSALYLCASSLRQGAGANVLTFGAGSRLTVL.

The chain combines TRBV5-1 with TRBJ2-7, with D possibly TRBD1 on 5 matching bases. There are 12 residues in the CDR3. V dropped 0 bases and J dropped 4 bases, with 5 bases sitting between them. Germline values: CDR1 SGHRS, CDR2 YFSETQ. CDR3 in amino acids: CASSLDRYEQYF. The CDR3, as DNA: TGCGCCAGCAGCTTGGACAGGTACGAGCAGTACTTC.

The chain links TRBV3-1 (or the pseudogene TRBV3-2) to TRBJ1-3; the match to TRBD1 covers 8 bases. This CDR3 is built from 17 residues. Unmatched junction bases numbered 6, after V lost 1 base and J lost 1 base. Germline values: CDR1 LGHDT, CDR2 YNNKEL (reference sequence). The CDR3 reads CASSQGSGGASGNTIYF. The DNA for the CDR3 is TGTGCCAGCAGCCAAGGGTCAGGGGGCGCTTCTGGAAACACCATATATTTT.

V is TRBV10-3 and J is TRBJ2-5; D is unresolved. The CDR3 loop spans 13 amino acids. The V and J ends lost 4 bases and 1 base respectively, with 7 bases between them. CDR1 is ENHRY, CDR2 SYGVKD, per germline. The CDR3 reads CAISGRVQETQYF. The CDR3 DNA is TGTGCCATCAGTGGTCGAGTCCAAGAGACCCAGTACTTC.

V and J are TRBV6-5 and TRBJ1-1; TRBD1 agrees at 8 bases. Germline CDR1 is MNHEY and CDR2 is SVGAGI. The CDR3 loop spans 14 amino acids. The ends lost 5 bases at V and 4 bases at J; junction bases unmatched: 6. CDR3 amino acids: CASSRQGTRTEAFF. The CDR3 DNA reads TGTGCCAGCAGTCGACAGGGGACCCGCACTGAAGCTTTCTTT.

This chain connects TRBV6-1 to TRBJ1-1, with D perhaps matching TRBD1 (5 bases). This CDR3 region has 16 residues. CDR1 MNHNS and CDR2 SASEGT come from the germline V gene. V was pared by 0 bases and J by 6 bases, with 17 bases between. CDR3 protein: CASSEALRRDGAEAFF. The CDR3 nucleotides are TGTGCCAGCAGTGAAGCGTTACGCAGGGACGGCGCTGAAGCTTTCTTT.

The chain carries TRBV7-2 and TRBJ2-5; tentatively, D is TRBD1 (7 bases). V dropped 3 bases and J dropped 5 bases, with 13 bases sitting between them. The CDR3 contains 14 residues. The germline gives CDR1 SGHTA, CDR2 FQGNSA. This chain's CDR3 is CASSLGGQSETQYF. The CDR3 DNA reads TGTGCCAGCAGCTTGGGGGGACAGTCGGAGACCCAGTACTTC.

The chain couples TRBV19 to TRBJ2-3; TRBD2 might be the D (6 bases). V was clipped by 8 bases and J by 0 bases, with 12 bases between them. The germline V gene has CDR1 LNHDA and CDR2 SQIVND (reference sequence). The CDR3 covers 14 residues. In nucleotides, the CDR3 is TGTGCCAGTGCGGCGGGGTTTAGCACAGATACGCAGTATTTT. Amino acid sequence: CASAAGFSTDTQYF.

The chain has TRBV29-1 and TRBJ2-7; TRBD2 might be the D (5 bases). Germline V gives CDR1 SQVTM, CDR2 ANQGSEA. V was shortened by 7 bases and J by 1 base, with 14 bases between the two germline ends. The CDR3 is 13 amino acids. The CDR3 DNA sequence: TGCAGCGCCTCAGGACTTACTTCCTACGAGCAGTACTTC. Its protein is CSASGLTSYEQYF.

The rearrangement uses TRBV6-5 and TRBJ1-3, with 7 nucleotides matching TRBD1. Germline CDR1 MNHEY, CDR2 SVGAGI. Trimming removed 6 bases from V and 4 bases from J; junction bases left unmatched: 9. CDR3 size: 15 residues. The CDR3 is CASRDRLARGNTIYF. The CDR3 region has the DNA TGTGCCAGCAGGGACAGGTTAGCTAGAGGAAACACCATATATTTT.

This sequence joins TRBV19 and TRBJ1-5; no definite D call. The V end lost 5 bases, the J end lost 1 base, and 12 bases lay between the germline ends. The V gene's germline CDR1 is LNHDA and CDR2 SQIVND (reference sequence). This CDR3 spans 15 amino acids. CDR3 bases: TGTGCCAGTAGTGTCGGAGGGCAAAGCAATCAGCCCCAGCATTTT. Its protein product is CASSVGGQSNQPQHF. Full variable domain (missing parts from reference TRBV19 and TRBJ1-5): DGGITQSPKYLFRKEGQNVTLSCEQNLNHDAMYWYRQDPGQGLRLIYYSQIVNDFQKGDIAEGYSVSREKKESFPLTVTSAQKNPTAFYLCASSVGGQSNQPQHFGDGTRLSIL.

This sequence joins TRBV7-9 and TRBJ2-7; 10 bases are shared with TRBD2. Trimming removed 5 bases from V and 6 bases from J; junction bases left unmatched: 10. The CDR3 sequence is 15 residues long. Germline V lookup: CDR1 SEHNR, CDR2 FQNEAQ (reference sequence). The chain's CDR3 is CASSTSGTSAIEQYF. CDR3 in DNA: TGTGCCAGCAGCACCTCCGGGACTAGCGCAATCGAGCAGTACTTC. Using reference TRBV7-9 and TRBJ2-7 for the parts outside the CDR3, the full variable domain is DTGVSQNPRHKITKRGQNVTFRCDPISEHNRLYWYRQTLGQGPEFLTYFQNEAQLEKSRLLSDRFSAERPKGSFSTLEIQRTEQGDSAMYLCASSTSGTSAIEQYFGPGTRLTVT.

This chain connects TRBV30 to TRBJ1-2, with D perhaps matching TRBD1 (6 bases). V lost 5 bases to trimming and J lost 4 bases, with 8 bases between them. Germline values: CDR1 GTSNPN, CDR2 SVGIG (reference sequence). CDR3 length equals 11 residues. In nucleotides, the CDR3 is TGTGCCTGGGGACAGCTCTATGGCTACACCTTC. Residues: CAWGQLYGYTF.

The J gene is TRBJ1-3, the V gene TRBV30, with D possibly matching TRBD1 (5 bases). The CDR3 contains 16 residues. Trimming removed 1 base from V and 4 bases from J, with 17 bases in between. Germline values: CDR1 GTSNPN, CDR2 SVGIG (reference sequence). The CDR3 sequence is CAWSARRGRGGNTIYF. DNA for the CDR3: TGTGCCTGGAGTGCCAGGCGGGGGAGAGGCGGAAACACCATATATTTT.

The chain employs TRBV3-1 (or the pseudogene TRBV3-2) and TRBJ2-2, with D perhaps assigned TRBD1 or TRBD2 (5 bases each). Germline assignment: CDR1 LGHDT and CDR2 YNNKEL (reference sequence). The length of the CDR3 is 15 residues. V lost 4 bases and J lost 3, with 12 bases in between. CDR3 sequence reads: CASSPRDRYTGELFF. The CDR3, as DNA: TGTGCCAGCAGCCCCAGGGACCGCTACACCGGGGAGCTGTTTTTT.

This clone was seen more than once but under ten times. This chain links TRBV9 with TRBJ1-1; D may be TRBD1 (6 bases). V was trimmed by 0 bases and J by 0 bases, leaving 9 bases between them. Germline V lookup: CDR1 SGDLS, CDR2 YYNGEE. This CDR3 is built from 15 residues. The CDR3 is CASSVAAGVNTEAFF. The CDR3 nucleotides read TGTGCCAGCAGCGTAGCGGCAGGGGTGAACACTGAAGCTTTCTTT.

The rearrangement links TRBV19 to TRBJ2-3; TRBD1 is a possible D gene (5 bases). CDR1 is LNHDA, CDR2 SQIVND, per germline (reference sequence). The V gene lost 6 bases and the J gene lost 6 bases, with 13 bases spanning the gap. The CDR3 extends over 13 amino acids. The CDR3 DNA follows: TGTGCCAGTAGACGGACCGCAGGGGATACGCAGTATTTT. Translating it yields CASRRTAGDTQYF.